These T cell receptor beta chains were read from a single sample in a study of quantifying T cell responses using KT2 cells. TCRdb passed the UMI-ligation and nested PCR reads through MiXCR, listing each CDR3 protein once. This table holds tens of thousands of distinct CDR3 sequences, under 14% found once. The sequenced material came from PBMCs spiked with cells of the T cell clone KT2. The receptors were sampled from a human donor. The conserved cysteine and the conserved F or W are not part of the CDR3 here.

v_call	cdr3_length	cdr3_aa
TRBV6-2/TRBV6-3	17	ASRAGSGGTRGPANEQF
TRBV6-2/TRBV6-3	11	ASSSYWAEEEY
TRBV12-3/TRBV12-4	12	ASSLVIGGQPQH
TRBV6-6	11	ASTKPSYNEQF
TRBV27	12	ASSLGLDSHGYT
TRBV15	12	ATSTPKNGHEQY
TRBV30	13	AWSVPGSGANVLT
TRBV27	16	ASSSIVESGQSSYEQY
TRBV24-1	14	ATSDAGTANTGELF
TRBV4-1	10	ASSHLTSTQF
TRBV3-2	14	ASSQPGGTLNTEAF
TRBV2	13	ASRRAWRDVYEQY
TRBV10-3	12	AIMATGGSYEQY
TRBV2	10	ASSDGAYEQY
TRBV5-4	14	ASSVTSVRSQETQY
TRBV28	11	ASSSARGETQY
TRBV18	14	ASSPPRGQVPGKLF
TRBV6-5	13	ASRLKGTSNQPQH
TRBV4-1	12	ASSPWSFNYGYT
TRBV4-1	14	ASSHQPHPNTDTQY
TRBV5-1	13	ASRNRELVATEAF
TRBV3-1	17	ASSQQIIRDRGKAYEQY
TRBV19	13	ASSPGQGALNEQF
TRBV28	13	ASSTSRTEQETQY
TRBV3-1	10	ATQDRNYGYT
TRBV12-3/TRBV12-4	10	ASSPIPDTQY
TRBV29-1	12	SVENRGVNTEAF
TRBV27	13	ASRLTEGRQETQY
TRBV7-9	12	ASSLVGRNEKLF
TRBV9	12	ASSESGKVYEQY
TRBV18	13	ASSPPGRGPGTQY
TRBV30	11	AWAQGRSYGYT
TRBV11-1	12	ASSLDRAYHEQY
TRBV29-1	10	SVGDLQETQY
TRBV7-2	13	ASSLNGGSTDTQY
TRBV5-3	16	ARSLVWRRSSYNSPLH
TRBV25-1	15	ASSEILDRATSDIQY
TRBV27	12	ASSCDSLGTEAF
TRBV15	11	ATSREPNTEAF
TRBV5-1	14	ASSLGIGVRTTEAF